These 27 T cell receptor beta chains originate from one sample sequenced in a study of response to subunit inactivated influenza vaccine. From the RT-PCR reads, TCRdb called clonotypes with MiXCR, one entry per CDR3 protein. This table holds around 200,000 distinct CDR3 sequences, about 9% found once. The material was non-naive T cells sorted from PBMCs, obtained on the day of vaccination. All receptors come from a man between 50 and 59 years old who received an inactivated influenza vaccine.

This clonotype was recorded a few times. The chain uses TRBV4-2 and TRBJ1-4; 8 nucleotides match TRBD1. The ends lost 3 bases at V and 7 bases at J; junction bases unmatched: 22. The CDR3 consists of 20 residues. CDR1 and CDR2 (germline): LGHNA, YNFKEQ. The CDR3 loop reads CASSQDIGGRRGLPSEKLFF. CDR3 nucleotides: TGTGCCAGCAGCCAGGACATCGGGGGGCGCAGGGGGCTCCCTAGTGAAAAACTGTTTTTT.

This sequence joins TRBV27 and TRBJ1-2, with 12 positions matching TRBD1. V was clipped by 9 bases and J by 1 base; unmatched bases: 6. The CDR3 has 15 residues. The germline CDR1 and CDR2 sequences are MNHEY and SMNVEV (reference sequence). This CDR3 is CASGTGGWSNYGYTF. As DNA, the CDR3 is TGTGCCAGTGGGACAGGGGGCTGGAGTAACTATGGCTACACCTTC.

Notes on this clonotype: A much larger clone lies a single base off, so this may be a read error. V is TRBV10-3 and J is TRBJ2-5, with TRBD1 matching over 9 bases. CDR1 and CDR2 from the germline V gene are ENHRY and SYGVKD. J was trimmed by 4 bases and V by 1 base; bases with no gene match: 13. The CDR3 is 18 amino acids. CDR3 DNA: TGTGCCATCAGTGAGTTTTCGGCCTGGACAGGGGTATCAGAGACCCAGTACTTC. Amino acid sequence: CAISEFSAWTGVSETQYF.

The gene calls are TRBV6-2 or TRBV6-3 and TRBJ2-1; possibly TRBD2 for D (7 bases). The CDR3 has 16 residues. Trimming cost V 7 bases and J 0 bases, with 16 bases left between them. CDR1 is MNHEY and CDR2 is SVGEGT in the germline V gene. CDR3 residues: CASTRTRGGSYNEQFF. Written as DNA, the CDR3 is TGTGCCAGCACCCGGACTAGAGGGGGCTCCTACAATGAGCAGTTCTTC.

The CDR3 loop is CASSQETTSGRNEQFF. Here the CDR3 DNA reads TGCGCCAGCAGCCAAGAAACGACTAGCGGGAGGAATGAGCAGTTCTTC. The chain links TRBV5-1 to TRBJ2-1, with 13 bases matching TRBD2. There are 16 residues in the CDR3. The trim removed 4 bases at V and 7 bases at J, leaving 8 bases unmatched. Germline CDR1 is SGHRS and CDR2 is YFSETQ.

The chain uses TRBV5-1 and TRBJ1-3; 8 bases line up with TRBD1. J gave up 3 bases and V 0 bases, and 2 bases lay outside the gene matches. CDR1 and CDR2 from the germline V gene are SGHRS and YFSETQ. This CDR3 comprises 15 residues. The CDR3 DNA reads TGCGCCAGCAGCTTGGCCAGGGGGCTTGGAAACACCATATATTTT. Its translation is CASSLARGLGNTIYF.

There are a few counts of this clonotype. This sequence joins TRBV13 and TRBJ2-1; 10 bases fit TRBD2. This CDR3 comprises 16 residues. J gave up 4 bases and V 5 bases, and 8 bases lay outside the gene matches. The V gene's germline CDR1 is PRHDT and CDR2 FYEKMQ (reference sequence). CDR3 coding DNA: TGTGCCAGCAGCACCCGACTAGCGGGTTATTACAATGAGCAGTTCTTC. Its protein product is CASSTRLAGYYNEQFF.

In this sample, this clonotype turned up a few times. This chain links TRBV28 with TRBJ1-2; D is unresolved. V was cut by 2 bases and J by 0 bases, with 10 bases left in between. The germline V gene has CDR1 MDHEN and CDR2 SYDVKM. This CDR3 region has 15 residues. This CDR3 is CASSLRGRTNYGYTF. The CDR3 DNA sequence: TGTGCCAGCAGTTTAAGAGGACGAACTAACTATGGCTACACCTTC.

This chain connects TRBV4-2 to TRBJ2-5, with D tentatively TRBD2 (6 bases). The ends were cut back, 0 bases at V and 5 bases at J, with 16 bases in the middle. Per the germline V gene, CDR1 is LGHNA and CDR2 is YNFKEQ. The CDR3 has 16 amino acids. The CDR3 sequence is CASSQESGRGMETQYF. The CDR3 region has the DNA TGTGCCAGCAGCCAAGAAAGCGGGCGCGGGATGGAGACCCAGTACTTC.

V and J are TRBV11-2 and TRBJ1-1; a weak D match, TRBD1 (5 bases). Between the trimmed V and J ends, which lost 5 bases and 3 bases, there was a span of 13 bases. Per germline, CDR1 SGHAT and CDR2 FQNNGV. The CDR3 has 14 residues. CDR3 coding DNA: TGTGCCAGCAGCATCCTCGGGGCGGACACTGAAGCTTTCTTT. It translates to CASSILGADTEAFF.

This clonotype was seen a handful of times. CDR3 nucleotide sequence: TGCGCCAGCAGCCAAGGGGACAGGGAGATCGACGAGCAGTACTTC. This codes for CASSQGDREIDEQYF. The chain uses TRBV4-3 and TRBJ2-7, with TRBD1 matching over 9 bases. The CDR3 is 15 amino acids. The V segment lost 1 base and the J segment 5 bases; nucleotides outside the gene matches: 6. In germline, CDR1 is LGHNA, CDR2 YSLEER.

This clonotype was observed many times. The CDR3 reads CASSLDRAMREQYF. The CDR3 nucleotides are TGTGCCAGCAGTTTGGACAGGGCGATGAGAGAGCAGTACTTC. V and J are TRBV28 and TRBJ2-7, with 8 bases that match TRBD1. Trimming removed 3 bases from V and 7 bases from J; junction bases left unmatched: 8. Germline assignment: CDR1 MDHEN and CDR2 SYDVKM. The CDR3 has 14 amino acids.

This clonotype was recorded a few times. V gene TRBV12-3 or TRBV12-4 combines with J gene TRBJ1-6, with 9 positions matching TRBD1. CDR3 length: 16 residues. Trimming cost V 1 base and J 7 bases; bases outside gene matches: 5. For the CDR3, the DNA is TGTGCCAGCAGTTTAGGCGGGACAGGGACGAATTCACCCCTCCACTTT. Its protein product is CASSLGGTGTNSPLHF.

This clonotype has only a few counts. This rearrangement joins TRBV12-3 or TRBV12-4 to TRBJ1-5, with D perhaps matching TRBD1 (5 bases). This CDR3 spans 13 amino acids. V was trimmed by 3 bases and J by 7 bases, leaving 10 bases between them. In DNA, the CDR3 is TGTGCCAGCAGTTTTGTTCAGGGCCAGCCCCAGCATTTT. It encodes CASSFVQGQPQHF.

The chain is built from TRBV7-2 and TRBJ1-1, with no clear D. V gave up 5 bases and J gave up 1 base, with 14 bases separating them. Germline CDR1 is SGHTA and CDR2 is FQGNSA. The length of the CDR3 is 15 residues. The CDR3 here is CASSLRTASNTEAFF. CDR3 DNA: TGTGCCAGCAGCCTTCGGACTGCTTCGAACACTGAAGCTTTCTTT. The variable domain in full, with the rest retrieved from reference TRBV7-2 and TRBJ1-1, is GAGVSQSPSNKVTEKGKDVELRCDPISGHTALYWYRQSLGQGLEFLIYFQGNSAPDKSGLPSDRFSAERTGGSVSTLTIQRTQQEDSAVYLCASSLRTASNTEAFFGQGTRLTVV.

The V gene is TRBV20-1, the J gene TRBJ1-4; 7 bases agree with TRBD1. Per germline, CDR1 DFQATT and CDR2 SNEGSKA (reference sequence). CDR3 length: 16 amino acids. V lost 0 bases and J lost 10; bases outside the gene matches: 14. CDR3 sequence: CSARDSRQGSRRKLFF. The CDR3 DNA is TGCAGTGCTAGAGATAGCCGACAGGGAAGTCGTCGAAAACTGTTTTTT.

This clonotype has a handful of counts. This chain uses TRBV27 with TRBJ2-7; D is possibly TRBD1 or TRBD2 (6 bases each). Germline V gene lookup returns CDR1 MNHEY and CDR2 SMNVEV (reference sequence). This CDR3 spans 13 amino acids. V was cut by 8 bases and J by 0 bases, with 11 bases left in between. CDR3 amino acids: CASRGRGSYEQYF. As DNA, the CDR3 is TGTGCCAGCCGGGGGCGCGGCTCCTACGAGCAGTACTTC.

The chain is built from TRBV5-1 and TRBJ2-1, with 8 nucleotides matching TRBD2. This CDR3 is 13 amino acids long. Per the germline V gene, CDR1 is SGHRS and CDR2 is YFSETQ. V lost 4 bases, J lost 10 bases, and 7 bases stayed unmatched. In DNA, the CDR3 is TGCGCCAGCAGCCTTTTAGCGGGGAACGAGCAGTTCTTC. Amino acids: CASSLLAGNEQFF.

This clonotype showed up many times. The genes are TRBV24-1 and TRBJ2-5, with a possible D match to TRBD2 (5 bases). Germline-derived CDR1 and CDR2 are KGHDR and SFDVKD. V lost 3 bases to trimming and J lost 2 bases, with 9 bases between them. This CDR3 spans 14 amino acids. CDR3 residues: CATSDRDAQETQYF. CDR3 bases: TGTGCCACCAGTGATCGGGATGCTCAAGAGACCCAGTACTTC.

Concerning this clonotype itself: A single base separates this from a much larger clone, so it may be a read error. For the CDR3, the DNA is TGTGCCAGTGCGCCCCGAGCCGGGGAGCTGTTTTTT. It yields the protein CASAPRAGELFF. The V and J genes are TRBV7-8 and TRBJ2-2, with D unclear. Trimming left V 9 bases short and J 6 bases short, with 11 bases between. Germline V CDR1 and CDR2: SGHVS, FQNEAQ. CDR3 size: 12 residues.

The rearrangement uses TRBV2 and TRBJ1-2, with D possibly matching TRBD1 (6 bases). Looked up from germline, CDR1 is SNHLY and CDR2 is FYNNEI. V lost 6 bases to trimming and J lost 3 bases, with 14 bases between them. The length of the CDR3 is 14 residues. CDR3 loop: CASSAQGSDYGYTF. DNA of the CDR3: TGTGCCAGCAGCGCACAGGGTTCTGACTATGGCTACACCTTC.

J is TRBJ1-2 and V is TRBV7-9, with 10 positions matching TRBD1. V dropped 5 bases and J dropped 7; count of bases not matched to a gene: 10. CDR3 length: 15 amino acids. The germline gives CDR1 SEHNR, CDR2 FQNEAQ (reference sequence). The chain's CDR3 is CASSQEWDRGGGYTF. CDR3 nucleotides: TGTGCCAGCAGCCAGGAGTGGGACAGGGGTGGTGGCTACACCTTC.

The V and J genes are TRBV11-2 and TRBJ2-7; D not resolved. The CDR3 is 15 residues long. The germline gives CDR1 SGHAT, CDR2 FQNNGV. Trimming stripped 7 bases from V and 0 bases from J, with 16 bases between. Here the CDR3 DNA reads TGTGCCAGCAACCGGGCCTCAAGGAGCTCCTACGAGCAGTACTTC. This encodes CASNRASRSSYEQYF.

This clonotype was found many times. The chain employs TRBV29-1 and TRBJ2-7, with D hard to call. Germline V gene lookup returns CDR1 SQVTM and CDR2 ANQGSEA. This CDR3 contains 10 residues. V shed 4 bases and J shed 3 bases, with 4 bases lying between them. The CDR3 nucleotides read TGCAGCGTTGGGGACTACGAGCAGTACTTC. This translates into CSVGDYEQYF.

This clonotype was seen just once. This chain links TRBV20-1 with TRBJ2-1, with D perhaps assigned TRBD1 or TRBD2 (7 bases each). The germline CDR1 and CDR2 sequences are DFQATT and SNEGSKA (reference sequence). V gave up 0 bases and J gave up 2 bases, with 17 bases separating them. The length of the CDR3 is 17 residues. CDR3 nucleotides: TGCAGTGCTAGAGATCTTAAGGGAGGGGGCACCTACAATGAGCAGTTCTTC. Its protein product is CSARDLKGGGTYNEQFF.

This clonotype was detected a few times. CDR3 protein: CSARGASGSGNEQFF. Written as DNA, the CDR3 is TGCAGTGCTAGAGGCGCTAGCGGGAGTGGCAATGAGCAGTTCTTC. The V and J genes are TRBV20-1 and TRBJ2-1; the match to TRBD2 covers 10 bases. The CDR3 contains 15 residues. The V gene end was trimmed by 1 base and the J gene end by 6 bases; junction bases not matched to a gene: 6. Germline lookup yields CDR1 DFQATT and CDR2 SNEGSKA (reference sequence).

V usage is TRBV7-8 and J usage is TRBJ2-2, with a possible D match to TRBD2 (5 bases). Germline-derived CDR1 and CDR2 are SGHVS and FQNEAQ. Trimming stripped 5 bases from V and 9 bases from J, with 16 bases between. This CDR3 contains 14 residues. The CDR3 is CASSRAGLLRELFF. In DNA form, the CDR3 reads TGTGCCAGCAGCCGGGCGGGTTTGTTAAGGGAGCTGTTTTTT.